This T cell receptor (beta chain) emerged from a study of shared clonotypes between healthy human individuals. Study summary: Plates per donor: three CD4 naive, three CD4 memory, two CD8 naive, one CD8 memory.

The study, taken as a whole, reports: Generation probabilities of non-shared clonotypes were lower (relative to those shared by all four donors). Larger estimated richness was generally seen in naive subsets than in memory subsets. Researchers sampled blood only, noting tissue repertoires likely differ.

V lost 5 bases, J lost 5 bases, and 20 bases lay in between. The germline gives CDR1 SEHNR, CDR2 FQNEAQ (reference sequence). The CDR3 is made up of 16 amino acids. Profiled with immunoSEQ multiplex PCR; TCRdb holds only in-frame clones, not every one. The data contain 560,000 or so clones, approximately 96% of them singletons. A word on this clone: Its antigen remains unidentified.

As defined, naive CD8 cells were CD45RO-negative and positively selected for CCR7, with terminally differentiated effector memory CD45RA+ cells excluded. The receptor was isolated from a woman aged 30 to 39 in good health. The sequenced sample consisted of naive CD8+ T cells sorted from blood. The chain combines TRBV7-9 with TRBJ2-3, with a possible D match to TRBD2 (5 bases). The CDR3 DNA reads TGTGCCAGCAGCACCGGACCGCCGGGGTTGGTAGATACGCAGTATTTT. Translated, it gives CASSTGPPGLVDTQYF. The variable domain in full, with the rest retrieved from reference TRBV7-9 and TRBJ2-3, is DTGVSQNPRHKITKRGQNVTFRCDPISEHNRLYWYRQTLGQGPEFLTYFQNEAQLEKSRLLSDRFSAERPKGSFSTLEIQRTEQGDSAMYLCASSTGPPGLVDTQYFGPGTRLTVL.